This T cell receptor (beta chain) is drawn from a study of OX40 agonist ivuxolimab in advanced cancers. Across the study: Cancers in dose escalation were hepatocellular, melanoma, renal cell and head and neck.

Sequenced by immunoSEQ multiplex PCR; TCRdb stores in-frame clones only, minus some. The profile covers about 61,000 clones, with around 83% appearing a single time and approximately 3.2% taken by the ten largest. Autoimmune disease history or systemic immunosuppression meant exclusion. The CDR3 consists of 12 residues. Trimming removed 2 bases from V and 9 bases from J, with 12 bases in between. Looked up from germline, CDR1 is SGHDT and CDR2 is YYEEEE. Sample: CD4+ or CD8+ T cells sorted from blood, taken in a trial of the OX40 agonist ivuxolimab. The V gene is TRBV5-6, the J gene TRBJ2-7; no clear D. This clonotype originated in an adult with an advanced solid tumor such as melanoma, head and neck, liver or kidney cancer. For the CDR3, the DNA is TGTGCCAGCAGCTTAGGTGAAGTGTTGCAGTACTTC. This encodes CASSLGEVLQYF.